The 18 T cell receptor beta chains listed next were all sequenced from one sample in a study of shared clonotypes between healthy human individuals. CD8 cells regarded as naive lacked CD45RO, were positively chosen for CCR7, and omitted terminally differentiated effector memory CD45RA+ cells. Here immunoSEQ multiplex PCR was the method, and the copy in TCRdb shows in-frame clones only, minus some. The sample shows nearly 2 million clones, less than 95% of them seen only once. Input material: naive CD8+ T cells sorted from blood. The receptors stem from a man aged 18 to 35 in good health.

V gene TRBV11-2 combines with J gene TRBJ1-3; no clear D. CDR3 length: 16 residues. CDR1 and CDR2 from the germline V gene are SGHAT and FQNNGV. V lost 1 base to trimming and J lost 0 bases, with 10 bases between them. The CDR3 here is CASSLVPVFSGNTIYF. In DNA form, the CDR3 reads TGTGCCAGCAGCTTAGTTCCAGTCTTCTCTGGAAACACCATATATTTT.

CDR3 bases: TGTGCCAGCAGTTACGACAGCTCCATTGGGCCGGCTTTCTTT. Amino acid sequence: CASSYDSSIGPAFF. This chain uses TRBV28 with TRBJ1-1, with a possible D match to TRBD1 (5 bases). Germline-derived CDR1 and CDR2 are MDHEN and SYDVKM. The CDR3 sequence is 14 residues long. Trimming removed 4 bases from V and 11 bases from J, with 20 bases in between.

The V gene is TRBV7-9, the J gene TRBJ1-2, with TRBD1 matching 9 bases. Per the germline V gene, CDR1 is SEHNR and CDR2 is FQNEAQ (reference sequence). This CDR3 comprises 16 residues. The J segment lost 8 bases and the V segment lost 5 bases, leaving 15 bases of the junction unmatched. The CDR3 DNA reads as TGTGCCAGCAGCCGTACTATTACAGGGGGCAAAGGAGGCTACACCTTC. This codes for CASSRTITGGKGGYTF.

V usage is TRBV5-1 and J usage is TRBJ2-5; D is unresolved. V was clipped by 4 bases and J by 2 bases, with 12 bases between them. Germline V lookup: CDR1 SGHRS, CDR2 YFSETQ. The CDR3 contains 14 residues. CDR3 region: CASSAQRTQETQYF. The CDR3 DNA reads TGCGCCAGCAGCGCACAGAGAACACAAGAGACCCAGTACTTC.

The gene calls are TRBV7-3 and TRBJ2-7, with 7 bases that match TRBD2. V shed 2 bases and J 3 bases; nucleotides not matched to a gene: 7. CDR3 length: 15 amino acids. The germline gives CDR1 SGHTA, CDR2 FQGTGA. DNA of the CDR3: TGTGCCAGCAGCTTAGGGAGGGGACTCTACTACGAGCAGTACTTC. It codes for CASSLGRGLYYEQYF.

This clone was detected once. The chain uses TRBV28 and TRBJ2-7; tentative D call: TRBD1 (8 bases). Germline V gene sequence: CDR1 MDHEN, CDR2 SYDVKM. Trimming pared 2 bases from V and 1 base from J, leaving 15 bases between. This CDR3 is 16 amino acids long. The CDR3 loop is CASSLLGQGGSYEQYF. The CDR3 region has the DNA TGTGCCAGCAGTTTACTCGGACAGGGAGGGTCCTACGAGCAGTACTTC. The full variable domain, its missing parts supplied by reference TRBV28 and TRBJ2-7, is DVKVTQSSRYLVKRTGEKVFLECVQDMDHENMFWYRQDPGLGLRLIYFSYDVKMKEKGDIPEGYSVSREKKERFSLILESASTNQTSMYLCASSLLGQGGSYEQYFGPGTRLTVT.

The sample holds one count of this clone. The chain combines TRBV7-9 with TRBJ2-1; D may be TRBD2 (6 bases). This CDR3 has 16 residues. CDR1 is SEHNR and CDR2 is FQNEAQ in the germline V gene (reference sequence). With 7 bases removed from V and 2 bases from J, the gap between germline ends came to 18 bases. Here the CDR3 DNA reads TGTGCCAGCAACTATGCCCAGCTAGCGCCCTACAATGAGCAGTTCTTC. Its translation: CASNYAQLAPYNEQFF.

V and J are TRBV7-8 and TRBJ2-7; 9 bases line up with TRBD2. Germline trimming cut 5 bases from V and 6 bases from J; bases unmatched to any gene: 11. Germline V gives CDR1 SGHVS, CDR2 FQNEAQ. The CDR3 has 15 residues. CDR3 amino acids: CASSLPVAGVSEQYF. In DNA, the CDR3 is TGTGCCAGCAGCCTCCCGGTAGCGGGAGTAAGCGAGCAGTACTTC.

Comment on this clone: This CDR3 is also generated by other DNA sequences in the sample. The rearrangement uses TRBV4-1 and TRBJ2-1; D remains unclear. Germline V gene lookup returns CDR1 MGHRA and CDR2 YSYEKL. The length of the CDR3 is 13 residues. V was clipped by 1 base and J by 3 bases, with 4 bases between them. Written as DNA, the CDR3 is TGCGCCAGCAGCCAAGTAGTCTACAATGAGCAGTTCTTC. Its translation: CASSQVVYNEQFF.

The chain links TRBV19 to TRBJ1-2; tentative D call: TRBD1 (6 bases). The CDR3 extends over 15 amino acids. V lost 2 bases to trimming and J lost 0 bases, with 10 bases between them. From germline, CDR1 is LNHDA and CDR2 SQIVND (reference sequence). CDR3 in amino acids: CASSIKDRSNYGYTF. The DNA for the CDR3 is TGTGCCAGTAGTATAAAGGACAGATCTAACTATGGCTACACCTTC.

The chain combines TRBV10-3 with TRBJ2-1; D is unresolved. The CDR3 contains 14 residues. Germline V gives CDR1 ENHRY, CDR2 SYGVKD. Trimming left V 0 bases short and J 8 bases short, with 11 bases between. The CDR3 region is CAISESATLDEQFF. The CDR3 DNA is TGTGCCATCAGTGAGTCGGCTACCCTCGATGAGCAGTTCTTC.

The J gene is TRBJ1-5, the V gene TRBV6-6; unclear D gene. V lost 5 bases and J 7 bases, leaving 9 bases between the germline ends. Germline V gene sequence: CDR1 MNHNY, CDR2 SVGAGI (reference sequence). CDR3 length equals 12 residues. For the CDR3, the DNA is TGTGCCAGCAGTCTTCTCGACCAGCCCCAGCATTTT. Translated: CASSLLDQPQHF.

CDR3 bases: TGTGCCAGCAGTCCGACCCAGGGCCACAATCAGCCCCAGCATTTT. This sequence encodes CASSPTQGHNQPQHF. V and J are TRBV6-5 and TRBJ1-5; possible D gene TRBD1, 5 bases. The CDR3 is 15 residues long. Looked up from germline, CDR1 is MNHEY and CDR2 is SVGAGI. Deletions cut 5 bases from V and 3 bases from J, with 14 bases between.

The V and J genes are TRBV4-2 and TRBJ2-1; D is perhaps TRBD1 (5 bases). V lost 2 bases to trimming and J lost 0 bases, with 11 bases between them. The CDR3 runs 16 residues. CDR1 and CDR2 from the germline V gene are LGHNA and YNFKEQ. The CDR3 DNA is TGTGCCAGCAGCCAATCCGACAGTAGCTCCTACAATGAGCAGTTCTTC. As protein: CASSQSDSSSYNEQFF.

DNA for the CDR3: TGTGCCAGCAGTCCTCTCGCCGGGAGAGCCCCCTACGAGCAGTACTTC. Its protein product is CASSPLAGRAPYEQYF. This sequence joins TRBV27 and TRBJ2-7; a possible D gene is TRBD2 (6 bases). The germline V gene has CDR1 MNHEY and CDR2 SMNVEV (reference sequence). The ends were cut back, 5 bases at V and 2 bases at J, with 19 bases in the middle. This CDR3 is 16 amino acids long.

The chain employs TRBV4-1 and TRBJ1-1; D ambiguous. Germline V gene sequence: CDR1 MGHRA, CDR2 YSYEKL. V was trimmed by 0 bases and J by 2 bases, leaving 10 bases between them. The CDR3 has 15 residues. CDR3: CASSQEKAGNTEAFF. Written as DNA, the CDR3 is TGCGCCAGCAGCCAAGAGAAGGCAGGAAACACTGAAGCTTTCTTT.

This chain uses TRBV5-6 with TRBJ1-5, with 12 nucleotides matching TRBD1. V lost 3 bases to trimming and J lost 6 bases; unmatched junction nucleotides: 7. Germline values: CDR1 SGHDT, CDR2 YYEEEE. There are 16 residues in the CDR3. The CDR3, as DNA: TGTGCCAGCAGCTCTCAGGGACAGGGGGCCTTTCAGCCCCAGCATTTT. Protein: CASSSQGQGAFQPQHF.

This clone showed up just a few times. V usage is TRBV4-1 and J usage is TRBJ2-1; TRBD1 agrees at 8 bases. The CDR3 is 15 residues long. The V gene end was trimmed by 4 bases and the J gene end by 1 base; junction bases not matched to a gene: 3. The germline V gene encodes CDR1 MGHRA and CDR2 YSYEKL. This chain's CDR3 is CASSLRQGSYNEQFF. CDR3 DNA sequence: TGCGCCAGCAGCCTTAGACAGGGGTCCTACAATGAGCAGTTCTTC.